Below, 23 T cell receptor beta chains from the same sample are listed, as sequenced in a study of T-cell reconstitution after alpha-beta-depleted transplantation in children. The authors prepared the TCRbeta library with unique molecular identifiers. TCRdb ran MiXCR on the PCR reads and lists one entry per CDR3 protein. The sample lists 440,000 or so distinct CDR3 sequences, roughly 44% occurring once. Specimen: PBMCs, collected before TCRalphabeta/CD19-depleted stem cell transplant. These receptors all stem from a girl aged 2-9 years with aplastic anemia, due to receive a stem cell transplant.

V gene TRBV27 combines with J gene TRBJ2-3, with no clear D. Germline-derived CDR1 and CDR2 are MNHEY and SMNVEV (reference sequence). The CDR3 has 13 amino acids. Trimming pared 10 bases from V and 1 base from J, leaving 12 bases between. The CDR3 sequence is CATKKGRTDTQYF. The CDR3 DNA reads TGTGCCACTAAAAAAGGGCGCACAGATACGCAGTATTTT.

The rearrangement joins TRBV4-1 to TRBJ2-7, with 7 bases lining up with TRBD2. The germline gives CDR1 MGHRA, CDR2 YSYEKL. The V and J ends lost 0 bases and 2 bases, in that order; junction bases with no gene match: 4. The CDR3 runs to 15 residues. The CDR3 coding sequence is TGCGCCAGCAGCCAAGATGGGGCGGGAGCCTACGAGCAGTACTTC. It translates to CASSQDGAGAYEQYF.

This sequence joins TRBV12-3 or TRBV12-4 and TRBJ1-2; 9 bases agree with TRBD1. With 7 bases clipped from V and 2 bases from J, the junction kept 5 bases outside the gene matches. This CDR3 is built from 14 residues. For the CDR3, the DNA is TGTGCCAGCACCCAGACAGGGGGGAACTATGGCTACACCTTC. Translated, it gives CASTQTGGNYGYTF.

The CDR3 region has the DNA TGCGTCACTTCTCGGGGGATGAACACTGAAGCTTTCTTT. It specifies CVTSRGMNTEAFF. The rearrangement links TRBV10-1 to TRBJ1-1; the D gene is possibly TRBD1 (5 bases). The CDR3 loop spans 13 amino acids. Germline V gene data show CDR1 as WNHNN and CDR2 as SYGVQD (reference sequence).

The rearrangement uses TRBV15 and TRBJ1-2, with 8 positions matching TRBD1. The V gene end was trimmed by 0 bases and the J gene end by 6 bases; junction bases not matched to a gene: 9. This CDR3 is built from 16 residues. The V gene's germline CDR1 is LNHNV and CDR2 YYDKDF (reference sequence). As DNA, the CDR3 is TGTGCCACCAGCAGAGATATTGCCGGGACAGGACATGGCTACACCTTC. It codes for CATSRDIAGTGHGYTF.

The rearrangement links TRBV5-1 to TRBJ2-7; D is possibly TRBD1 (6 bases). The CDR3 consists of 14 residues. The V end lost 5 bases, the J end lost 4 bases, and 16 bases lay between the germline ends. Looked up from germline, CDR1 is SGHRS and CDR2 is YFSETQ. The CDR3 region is CASRPGQTLYEQYF. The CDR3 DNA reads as TGCGCCAGCAGACCCGGACAGACCCTGTACGAGCAGTACTTC. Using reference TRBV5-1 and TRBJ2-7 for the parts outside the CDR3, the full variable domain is KAGVTQTPRYLIKTRGQQVTLSCSPISGHRSVSWYQQTPGQGLQFLFEYFSETQRNKGNFPGRFSGRQFSNSRSEMNVSTLELGDSALYLCASRPGQTLYEQYFGPGTRLTVT.

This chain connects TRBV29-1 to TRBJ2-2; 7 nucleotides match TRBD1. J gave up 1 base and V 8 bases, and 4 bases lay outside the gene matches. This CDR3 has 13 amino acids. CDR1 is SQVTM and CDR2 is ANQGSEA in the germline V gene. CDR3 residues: CSSRTGNTGELFF. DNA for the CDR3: TGCAGCTCGAGGACAGGGAACACCGGGGAGCTGTTTTTT.

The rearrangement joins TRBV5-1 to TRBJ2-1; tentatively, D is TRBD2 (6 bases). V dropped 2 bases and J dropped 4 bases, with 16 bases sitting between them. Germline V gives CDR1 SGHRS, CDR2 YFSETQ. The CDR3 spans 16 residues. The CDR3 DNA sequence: TGCGCCAGCAGCTTAAGGGCGGGCGGGGTGTACAATGAGCAGTTCTTC. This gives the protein CASSLRAGGVYNEQFF.

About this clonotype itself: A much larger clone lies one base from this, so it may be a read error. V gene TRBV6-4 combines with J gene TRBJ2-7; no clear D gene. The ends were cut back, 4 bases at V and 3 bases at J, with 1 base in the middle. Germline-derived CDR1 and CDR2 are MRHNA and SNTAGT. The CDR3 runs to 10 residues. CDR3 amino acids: CASSVYEQYF. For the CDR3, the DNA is TGTGCCAGCAGTGTCTACGAGCAGTACTTC.

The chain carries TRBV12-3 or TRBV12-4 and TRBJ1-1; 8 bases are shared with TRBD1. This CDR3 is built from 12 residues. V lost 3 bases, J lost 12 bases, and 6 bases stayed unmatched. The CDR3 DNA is TGTGCCAGCAGTTTTTACGGGACAGGAACTTTCTTT. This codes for CASSFYGTGTFF.

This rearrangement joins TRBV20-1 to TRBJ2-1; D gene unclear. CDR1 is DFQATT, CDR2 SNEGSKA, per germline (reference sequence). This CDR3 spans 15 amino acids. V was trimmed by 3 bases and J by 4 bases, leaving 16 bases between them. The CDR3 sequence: CSASQDHQIYNEQFF. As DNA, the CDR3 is TGCAGTGCTAGTCAGGACCACCAAATTTACAATGAGCAGTTCTTC.

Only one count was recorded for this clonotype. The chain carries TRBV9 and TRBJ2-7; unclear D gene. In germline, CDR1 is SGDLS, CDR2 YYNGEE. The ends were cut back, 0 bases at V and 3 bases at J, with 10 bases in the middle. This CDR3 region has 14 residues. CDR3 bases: TGTGCCAGCAGCGTAGGTTCGCTGCGCTACGAGCAGTACTTC. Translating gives CASSVGSLRYEQYF.

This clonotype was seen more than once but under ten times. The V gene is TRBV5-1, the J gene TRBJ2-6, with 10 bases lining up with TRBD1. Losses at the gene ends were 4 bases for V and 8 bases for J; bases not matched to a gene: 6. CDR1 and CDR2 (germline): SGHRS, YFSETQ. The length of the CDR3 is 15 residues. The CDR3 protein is CASSTRQGATNVLTF. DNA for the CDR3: TGCGCCAGCAGCACCCGACAGGGGGCAACCAACGTCCTGACTTTC.

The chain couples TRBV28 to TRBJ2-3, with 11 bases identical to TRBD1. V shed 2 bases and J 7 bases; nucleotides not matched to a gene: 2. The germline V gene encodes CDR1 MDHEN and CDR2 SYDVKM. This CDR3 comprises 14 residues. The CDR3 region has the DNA TGTGCCAGCAGTTTAGGGACAGGGGGGTATACGCAGTATTTT. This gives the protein CASSLGTGGYTQYF.

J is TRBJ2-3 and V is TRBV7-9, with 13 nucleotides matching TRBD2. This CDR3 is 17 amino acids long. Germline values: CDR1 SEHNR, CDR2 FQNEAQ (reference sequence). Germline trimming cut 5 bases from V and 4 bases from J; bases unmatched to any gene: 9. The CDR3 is CASSPMGLAGRADTQYF. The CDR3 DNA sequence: TGTGCCAGCAGCCCGATGGGACTAGCGGGAAGGGCAGATACGCAGTATTTT.

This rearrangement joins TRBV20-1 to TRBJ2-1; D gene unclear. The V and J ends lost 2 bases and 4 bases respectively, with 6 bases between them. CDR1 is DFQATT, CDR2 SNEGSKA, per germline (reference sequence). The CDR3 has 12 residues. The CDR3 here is CSARPTYNEQFF. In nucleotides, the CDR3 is TGCAGTGCTAGACCCACTTACAATGAGCAGTTCTTC.

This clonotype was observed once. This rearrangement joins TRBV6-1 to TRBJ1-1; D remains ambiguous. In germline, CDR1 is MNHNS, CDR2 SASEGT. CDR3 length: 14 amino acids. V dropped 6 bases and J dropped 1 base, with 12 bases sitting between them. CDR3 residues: CASSPAWGNTEAFF. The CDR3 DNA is TGTGCCAGCAGCCCGGCTTGGGGGAACACTGAAGCTTTCTTT.

CDR3 DNA: TGTGCCAGCAGCCAAGAAGTCTGGCGCGGCCGCACAGATACGCAGTATTTT. Translated: CASSQEVWRGRTDTQYF. V gene TRBV4-2 combines with J gene TRBJ2-3; D gene uncertain. CDR1 is LGHNA, CDR2 YNFKEQ, per germline. Trimming took 0 bases from V and 1 from J, leaving 14 bases between them. This CDR3 contains 17 residues.

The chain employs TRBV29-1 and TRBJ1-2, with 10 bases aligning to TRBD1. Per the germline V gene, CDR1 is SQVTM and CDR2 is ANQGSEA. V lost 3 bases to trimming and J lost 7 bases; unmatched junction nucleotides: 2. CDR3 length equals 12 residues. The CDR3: CSVERDRGGYTF. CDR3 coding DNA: TGCAGCGTTGAGCGGGACAGGGGTGGCTACACCTTC.

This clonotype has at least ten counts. Written as DNA, the CDR3 is TGCAGTGCTGCCCCCCCTATGGGCAGGGGGGGGATTAACACCGGGGAGCTGTTTTTT. Its protein product is CSAAPPMGRGGINTGELFF. V usage is TRBV20-1 and J usage is TRBJ2-2; D assignment may be TRBD1 or TRBD2 (7 bases each). V shed 5 bases and J shed 2 bases, with 27 bases lying between them. The CDR3 totals 19 residues. Per germline, CDR1 DFQATT and CDR2 SNEGSKA (reference sequence).

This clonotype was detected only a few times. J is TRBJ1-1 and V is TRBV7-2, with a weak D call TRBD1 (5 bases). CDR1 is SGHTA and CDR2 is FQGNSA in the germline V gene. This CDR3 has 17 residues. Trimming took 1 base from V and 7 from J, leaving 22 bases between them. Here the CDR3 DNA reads TGTGCCAGCAGCTTAGTCCCTGGCCAGGGTAGGCGAAATGAAGCTTTCTTT. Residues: CASSLVPGQGRRNEAFF.

The DNA of the CDR3 is TGTGCCAGCTCACCTATTCAAACGCTAGCGGAGCGGTCCTACAATGAGCAGTTCTTC. It yields the protein CASSPIQTLAERSYNEQFF. This chain links TRBV18 with TRBJ2-1, with 7 bases that match TRBD2. The CDR3 contains 19 residues. The J segment lost 1 base and the V segment lost 3 bases, leaving 15 bases of the junction unmatched. Germline V lookup: CDR1 KGHSH, CDR2 LQKENI. The whole variable domain, remainder taken from reference TRBV18 and TRBJ2-1, is NAGVMQNPRHLVRRRGQEARLRCSPMKGHSHVYWYRQLPEEGLKFMVYLQKENIIDESGMPKERFSAEFPKEGPSILRIQQVVRGDSAAYFCASSPIQTLAERSYNEQFFGPGTRLTVL.

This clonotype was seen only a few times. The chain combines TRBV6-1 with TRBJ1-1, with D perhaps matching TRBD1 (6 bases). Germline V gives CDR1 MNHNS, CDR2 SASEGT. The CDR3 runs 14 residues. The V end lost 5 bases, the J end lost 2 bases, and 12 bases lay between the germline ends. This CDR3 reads CASSSGTLNTEAFF. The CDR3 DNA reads TGTGCCAGCAGTAGCGGGACACTCAACACTGAAGCTTTCTTT.